The source of this T cell receptor beta chain is a study of T-cell memory formation after mild COVID-19. Study information: TCR clusters largely stayed donor specific.

CDR3 length equals 15 residues. The germline gives CDR1 LGHNA, CDR2 YSLEER. The J segment lost 6 bases and the V segment lost 3 bases, leaving 6 bases of the junction unmatched. TCRdb processed the 5' RACE reads anew with MiXCR; each CDR3 protein has one entry. This table holds hundreds of thousands of distinct CDR3 sequences, approximately 15% found once. This clonotype turned up a few times. The sequenced material came from PBMCs or a T cell subset sorted from them (not recorded which). V gene TRBV4-3 combines with J gene TRBJ2-1; 9 nucleotides align to TRBD2. This sequence originates from a young man who had mild COVID-19 (a few samples of this study predate the infection). Cell type and time point are not known. The CDR3 DNA sequence: TGCGCCAGCAGCCAGCGGGAGGGGGGGCGCAATGAGCAGTTCTTC. It specifies CASSQREGGRNEQFF.